This is a list of T cell receptor beta chains from one sample in a study of T cell responses to AZD1222 COVID-19 vaccine. Produced via immunoSEQ multiplex PCR; TCRdb's table is partial and in-frame only. The data contain approximately 150,000 clones, just under 95% of them singletons. Sample: peripheral blood, taken on day 0 of AZD1222 vaccination. These receptors originate from an adult in good health. CDR3s include the opening cysteine and the closing phenylalanine or tryptophan. The D gene is left open where the match is weak. Expanded clones get a size class; other rows say once, few or many, or leave the size out.

V gene	D gene	J gene	clone size	CDR3 length	CDR3 DNA	CDR3 protein
TRBV6-5	NA	TRBJ2-7	NA	13	TGTGCCAGCAGCTCCACCCACAGGGCGCCCTTCGTCTTC	CASSSTHRAPFVF
TRBV2	TRBD1	TRBJ1-5	once	15	TGTGCCAGCAGTTCGGACAGGGGGCTGGGGCAGCCCCAGCATTTT	CASSSDRGLGQPQHF
TRBV10-3	TRBD2	TRBJ2-1	NA	16	TGTGCCATCAGTGAGTCTTCGACTAGCGGGAGCAATGAGCAGTTCTTC	CAISESSTSGSNEQFF
TRBV30	TRBD1	TRBJ1-1	NA	14	TGTGCCTGGGACAGGGAAAACATGAACACTGAAGCTTTCTTT	CAWDRENMNTEAFF
TRBV5-4	TRBD2	TRBJ2-3	NA	13	TGTGCCAGCAGAGCGGGGTCCACAGATACGCAGTATTTT	CASRAGSTDTQYF
TRBV6-5	TRBD1	TRBJ1-2	NA	13	TGTGCCTCCGGGACAGGGGTCCGGTATGGCTACACCTTC	CASGTGVRYGYTF
TRBV7-8	NA	TRBJ2-7	NA	16	TGTGCCAGCAGCATAACCGACCTCACAAGAACCTACGAGCAGTACTTC	CASSITDLTRTYEQYF
TRBV7-6	TRBD2	TRBJ2-1	NA	16	TGTGCCAGCAGCTTCCCCGGGACTAGCGAGGGCAATGAGCAGTTCTTC	CASSFPGTSEGNEQFF
TRBV5-4	TRBD2	TRBJ2-4	NA	15	TGTGCCAGCAGCTTGAAGGCGGGGGGGCCTGACATTCAGTACTTC	CASSLKAGGPDIQYF
TRBV7-2	NA	TRBJ2-7	once	16	TGTGCCAGCAGCTTAGTGGCGGAAACCGGGTCTTACGAGCAGTACTTC	CASSLVAETGSYEQYF
TRBV6-5	NA	TRBJ1-3	once	14	TGTGCCAGCAGTTCCTGGAGCTCTGGAAACACCATATATTTT	CASSSWSSGNTIYF
TRBV19	TRBD1	TRBJ2-7	NA	14	TGTGCCAGTAGCGAGACAGGGCTCTCGTACGAGCAGTACTTC	CASSETGLSYEQYF
TRBV9	NA	TRBJ1-2	NA	17	TGTGCCAGCAGCGTAGGGGCGGGGGAAGAGTTTAACTATGGCTACACCTTC	CASSVGAGEEFNYGYTF
TRBV5-1	TRBD2	TRBJ2-1	NA	17	TGCGCCAGCAGGGGACTAGCGGGGGAGCGGCGGCACAATGAGCAGTTCTTC	CASRGLAGERRHNEQFF
TRBV2	NA	TRBJ1-1	NA	13	TGTGCCAGCAGTGATTTGGAGAACACTGAAGCTTTCTTT	CASSDLENTEAFF
TRBV20-1	NA	TRBJ1-4	NA	13	TGCAGTGCTAGTTGGCAGGGGAATGAAAAACTGTTTTTT	CSASWQGNEKLFF
TRBV5-8	NA	TRBJ1-5	NA	17	TGTGCCAGCGCCCACCTAGGGGTCGCGCGAGCGGGTCAGCCCCAGCATTTT	CASAHLGVARAGQPQHF
TRBV30	NA	TRBJ2-7	NA	14	TGTGCCTGGAGTGTACGGTGGATACCTTACGAGCAGTACTTC	CAWSVRWIPYEQYF
TRBV28	NA	TRBJ1-1	once	14	TGTGCCAGCAGTTCAGCAGGGAAGGGCACTGAAGCTTTCTTT	CASSSAGKGTEAFF